What follows are 16 T cell receptor beta chains derived from one specimen sequenced in a study of cytomegalovirus exposure and HLA in healthy donors. Primers: 60 Vbeta forward and 13 Jbeta reverse. TCRdb's table, derived via immunoSEQ multiplex PCR, lists solely in-frame clones and lacks some. This repertoire shows approximately 150,000 clones, around nine tenths found once; its top ten account for more than 0.7%. The specimen was PBMCs. All receptors derive from a woman aged 25-40 years in good health and CMV-seronegative.

The chain employs TRBV19 and TRBJ2-7, with 7 bases aligning to TRBD1. J gave up 0 bases and V 8 bases, and 7 bases lay outside the gene matches. The CDR3 is 14 amino acids. Per the germline V gene, CDR1 is LNHDA and CDR2 is SQIVND (reference sequence). Written as DNA, the CDR3 is TGTGCCAGTTCCCCGACAGGGATCTCCTACGAGCAGTACTTC. Amino acids: CASSPTGISYEQYF. The complete variable domain, with remaining parts taken from reference TRBV19 and TRBJ2-7, reads DGGITQSPKYLFRKEGQNVTLSCEQNLNHDAMYWYRQDPGQGLRLIYYSQIVNDFQKGDIAEGYSVSREKKESFPLTVTSAQKNPTAFYLCASSPTGISYEQYFGPGTRLTVT.

The CDR3 sequence: CSASRNTEAFF. The DNA of the CDR3 is TGCAGTGCTAGTAGGAACACTGAAGCTTTCTTT. This chain connects TRBV20-1 to TRBJ1-1; D is unresolved. The germline V gene has CDR1 DFQATT and CDR2 SNEGSKA (reference sequence). V lost 3 bases, J lost 1 base, and 3 bases lay in between. CDR3 length: 11 amino acids.

The chain combines TRBV30 with TRBJ2-3; 7 bases are shared with TRBD2. Unmatched junction bases numbered 9, after V lost 5 bases and J lost 4 bases. The CDR3 spans 14 residues. From germline, CDR1 is GTSNPN and CDR2 SVGIG (reference sequence). The CDR3 DNA sequence: TGTGCCTGGCACCGGGCGGGGAGGGCAGATACGCAGTATTTT. Its protein is CAWHRAGRADTQYF.

The CDR3 reads CASSSLKGRGYGYTF. The CDR3 bases are TGTGCCAGCAGCTCCCTGAAAGGCAGGGGGTATGGCTACACCTTC. The gene calls are TRBV11-2 and TRBJ1-2, with 7 bases lining up with TRBD1. The CDR3 is made up of 15 amino acids. Germline V gives CDR1 SGHAT, CDR2 FQNNGV. Trimming cost V 4 bases and J 5 bases; bases outside gene matches: 10.

The CDR3 coding sequence is TGCGCCAGCGGTTCGAAAGGGGCGCAAGAGACCCAGTACTTC. Translated: CASGSKGAQETQYF. V usage is TRBV10-2 and J usage is TRBJ2-5, with a weak D call TRBD1 (5 bases). The length of the CDR3 is 14 residues. Germline lookup yields CDR1 WSHSY and CDR2 SAAADI. V dropped 8 bases and J dropped 2 bases, with 15 bases sitting between them.

V is TRBV27 and J is TRBJ2-1; the D gene is possibly TRBD1 (5 bases). Germline values: CDR1 MNHEY, CDR2 SMNVEV (reference sequence). The CDR3 loop spans 16 amino acids. V lost 5 bases and J 7 bases, leaving 21 bases between the germline ends. CDR3 residues: CASSRQGGHGVNEQFF. The CDR3, as DNA: TGTGCCAGCAGTCGGCAGGGTGGACACGGTGTAAATGAGCAGTTCTTC.

V usage is TRBV4-1 and J usage is TRBJ2-7; 10 bases line up with TRBD1. The trim removed 0 bases at V and 3 bases at J, leaving 2 bases unmatched. This CDR3 comprises 15 residues. CDR1 and CDR2 from the germline V gene are MGHRA and YSYEKL. The CDR3 loop is CASSQDRDRGYEQYF. The CDR3 DNA reads TGCGCCAGCAGCCAAGATAGGGACAGGGGCTACGAGCAGTACTTC.

CDR3 sequence reads: CASSLYGSQAQYF. DNA of the CDR3: TGTGCCAGCAGCTTGTACGGTAGTCAGGCGCAGTATTTT. V is TRBV5-4 and J is TRBJ2-3; D is ambiguous. Germline values: CDR1 SGHNT, CDR2 YYREEE (reference sequence). The CDR3 runs 13 residues. Trimming pared 1 base from V and 10 bases from J, leaving 13 bases between.

The V and J genes are TRBV5-4 and TRBJ1-1, with D hard to call. This CDR3 contains 15 residues. Trimming stripped 3 bases from V and 6 bases from J, with 18 bases between. Looked up from germline, CDR1 is SGHNT and CDR2 is YYREEE (reference sequence). Here the CDR3 reads CASSSGGYPGAEAFF. The DNA of the CDR3 is TGTGCCAGCAGCTCGGGTGGATACCCCGGAGCTGAAGCTTTCTTT.

The chain carries TRBV30 and TRBJ2-1, with TRBD2 matching over 14 bases. V was clipped by 2 bases and J by 0 bases; unmatched bases: 3. Per the germline V gene, CDR1 is GTSNPN and CDR2 is SVGIG (reference sequence). The length of the CDR3 is 17 residues. The CDR3 sequence: CAWSSGTSGSSYNEQFF. The CDR3, as DNA: TGTGCCTGGAGTTCGGGGACTAGCGGGAGCTCCTACAATGAGCAGTTCTTC.

The rearrangement links TRBV4-3 to TRBJ2-6; TRBD2 is a possible D gene (7 bases). V shed 0 bases and J shed 6 bases, with 15 bases lying between them. The CDR3 loop spans 17 amino acids. Germline lookup yields CDR1 LGHNA and CDR2 YSLEER. The CDR3 DNA is TGCGCCAGCAGCCAAGATTCTAGGGGGGGGGCGGCCAACGTCCTGACTTTC. It yields the protein CASSQDSRGGAANVLTF.

The chain is built from TRBV13 and TRBJ1-6; D not certain. CDR1 PRHDT and CDR2 FYEKMQ come from the germline V gene (reference sequence). With 1 base removed from V and 0 bases from J, the gap between germline ends came to 7 bases. This CDR3 is built from 16 residues. CDR3 amino acids: CASSLVGSSYNSPLHF. The CDR3 DNA sequence: TGTGCCAGCAGCTTAGTGGGGAGCTCCTATAATTCACCCCTCCACTTT.

CDR3 bases: TGCGCCAGCAGCCGCCCGGACCTGGGGCGCGATGGCTACACCTTC. It specifies CASSRPDLGRDGYTF. The chain is built from TRBV4-1 and TRBJ1-2; the D gene is possibly TRBD1 (5 bases). Germline V gene data show CDR1 as MGHRA and CDR2 as YSYEKL. The CDR3 is 15 amino acids. Trimming took off 4 bases at V and 6 bases at J, with 18 bases between the two ends.

The chain combines TRBV5-5 with TRBJ2-5; 10 bases agree with TRBD2. CDR3 length equals 17 residues. The ends lost 4 bases at V and 5 bases at J; junction bases unmatched: 14. In germline, CDR1 is SGHKS, CDR2 YYEKEE (reference sequence). The CDR3 loop reads CASSRGASGGYGETQYF. The CDR3 region has the DNA TGTGCCAGCAGCCGGGGGGCTAGCGGGGGTTATGGGGAGACCCAGTACTTC.

This chain connects TRBV29-1 to TRBJ2-2; no clear D gene. CDR1 is SQVTM, CDR2 ANQGSEA, per germline. Trimming cost V 4 bases and J 1 base, with 7 bases left between them. The CDR3 totals 13 residues. The CDR3 sequence: CSVAPGNTGELFF. The DNA of the CDR3 is TGCAGCGTTGCCCCGGGGAACACCGGGGAGCTGTTTTTT.

The chain couples TRBV5-8 to TRBJ1-3; D perhaps matches TRBD1 (5 bases). V dropped 2 bases and J dropped 6 bases, with 15 bases sitting between them. Germline V CDR1 and CDR2: SGHTS, YDEGEE. This CDR3 contains 15 residues. CDR3 loop: CASSFGGRSANTIYF. The CDR3 DNA reads TGTGCCAGCAGCTTTGGGGGGAGGTCGGCAAACACCATATATTTT.